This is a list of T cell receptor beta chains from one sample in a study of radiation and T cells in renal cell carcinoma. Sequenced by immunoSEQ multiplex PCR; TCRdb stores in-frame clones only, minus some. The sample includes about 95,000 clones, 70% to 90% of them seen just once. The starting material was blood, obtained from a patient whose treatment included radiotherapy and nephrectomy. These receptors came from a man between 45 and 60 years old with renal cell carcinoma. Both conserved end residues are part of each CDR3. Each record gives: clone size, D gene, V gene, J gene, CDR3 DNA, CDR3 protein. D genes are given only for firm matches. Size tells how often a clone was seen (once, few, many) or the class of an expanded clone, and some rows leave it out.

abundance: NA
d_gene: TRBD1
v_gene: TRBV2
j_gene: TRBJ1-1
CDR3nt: TGTGCCAGCAGTGGACCGGGACAGTTTACCACTGAAGCTTTCTTT
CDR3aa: CASSGPGQFTTEAFF

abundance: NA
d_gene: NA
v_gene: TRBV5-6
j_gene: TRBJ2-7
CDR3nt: TGTGCCAGCAGCTTGAGGCAGGGGAATTACGAGCAGTACTTC
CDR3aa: CASSLRQGNYEQYF

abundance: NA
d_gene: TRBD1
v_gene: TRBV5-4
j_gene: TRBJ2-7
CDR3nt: TGTGCCAGCTCCCTTCCGGGACAGGCGAGCTCCTACGAGCAGTACTTC
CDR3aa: CASSLPGQASSYEQYF

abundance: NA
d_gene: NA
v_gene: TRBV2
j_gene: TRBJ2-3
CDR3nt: TGTGCCAGCAGTAGACGCGGGGTAGAAGATACGCAGTATTTT
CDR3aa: CASSRRGVEDTQYF

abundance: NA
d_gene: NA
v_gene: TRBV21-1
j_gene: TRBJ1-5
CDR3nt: TGTGCCAGCAGCGACTCGGACAATTATAGCAATCAGCCCCAGCATTTT
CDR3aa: CASSDSDNYSNQPQHF

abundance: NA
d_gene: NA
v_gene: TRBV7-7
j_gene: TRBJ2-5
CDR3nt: TGTGCTAGCAGCTTAGCGAGAGAGACCCAGTACTTC
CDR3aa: CASSLARETQYF

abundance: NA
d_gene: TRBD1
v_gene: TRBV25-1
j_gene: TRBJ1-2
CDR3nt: TGTGCCAGCAATGGACAGGGGGCGCTTGGCTACACCTTC
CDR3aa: CASNGQGALGYTF

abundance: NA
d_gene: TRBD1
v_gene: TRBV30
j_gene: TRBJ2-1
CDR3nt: TGTGCCTGGGCAGGGGGCGCGAGCTCCTACAATGAGCAGTTCTTC
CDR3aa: CAWAGGASSYNEQFF

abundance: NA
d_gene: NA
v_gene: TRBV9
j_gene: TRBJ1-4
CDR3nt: TGTGCCAGCAGCCCAACCCGGGCCCCTGGTGAAAAACTGTTTTTT
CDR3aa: CASSPTRAPGEKLFF

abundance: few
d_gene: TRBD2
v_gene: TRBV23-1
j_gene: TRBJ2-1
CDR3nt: TGCGCCAGCAGTCAATCTAGCGGGAGGGCCAATGAGCAGTTCTTC
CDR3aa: CASSQSSGRANEQFF

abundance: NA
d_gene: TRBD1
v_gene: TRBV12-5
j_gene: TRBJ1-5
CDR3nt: TGTGCTAGTGGTTTCACCGGACAGGGGGCGTACAGGCAGCCCCAGCATTTT
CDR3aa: CASGFTGQGAYRQPQHF

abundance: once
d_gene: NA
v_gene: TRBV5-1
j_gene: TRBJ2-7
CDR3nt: TGCGCCAGCAGCTTGAGGGCAGGGCACGAGCAGTACTTC
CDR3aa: CASSLRAGHEQYF

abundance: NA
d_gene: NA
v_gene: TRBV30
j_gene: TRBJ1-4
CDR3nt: TGTGCCTTATGCCCCGGGTGGGATAATGAAAAACTGTTTTTT
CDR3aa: CALCPGWDNEKLFF

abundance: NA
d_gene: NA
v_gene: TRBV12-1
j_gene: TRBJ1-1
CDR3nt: TGTGCCAGCAGCTTTTACGGGAGGCTGAACACTGAAGCTTTCTTT
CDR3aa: CASSFYGRLNTEAFF

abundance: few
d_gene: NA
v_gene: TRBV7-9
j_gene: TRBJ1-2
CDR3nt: TGTGCCAGCAGCTTAACCCGGGACTATGGCTACACCTTC
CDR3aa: CASSLTRDYGYTF

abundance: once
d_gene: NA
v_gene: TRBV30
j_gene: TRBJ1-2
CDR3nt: TGTGCCTGGAGTGGCGGACCCCATGGCTACACCTTC
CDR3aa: CAWSGGPHGYTF

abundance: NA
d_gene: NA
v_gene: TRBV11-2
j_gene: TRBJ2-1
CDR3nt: TGTGCCAGCAGCTTCCAGGTTTACTCCTACAATGAGCAGTTCTTC
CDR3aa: CASSFQVYSYNEQFF